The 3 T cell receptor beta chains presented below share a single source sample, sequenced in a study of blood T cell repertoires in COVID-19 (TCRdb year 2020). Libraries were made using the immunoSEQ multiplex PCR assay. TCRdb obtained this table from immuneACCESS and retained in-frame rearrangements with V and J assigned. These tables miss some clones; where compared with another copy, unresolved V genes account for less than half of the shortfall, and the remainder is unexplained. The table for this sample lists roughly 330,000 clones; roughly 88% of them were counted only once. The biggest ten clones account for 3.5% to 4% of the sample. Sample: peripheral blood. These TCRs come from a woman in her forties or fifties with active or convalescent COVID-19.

The DNA of the CDR3 is TGTGCCAGCAGCCGGGAGGGTATCCGGGGATCACAGTTCTTC. It specifies CASSREGIRGSQFF. This chain uses TRBV3-1 (or the pseudogene TRBV3-2) with TRBJ2-1; 7 bases match TRBD2. Trimming at V came to 4 bases and at J to 13 bases, leaving 13 bases not matched to a gene. Germline V CDR1 and CDR2: LGHDT, YNNKEL (reference sequence). The CDR3 runs to 14 residues.

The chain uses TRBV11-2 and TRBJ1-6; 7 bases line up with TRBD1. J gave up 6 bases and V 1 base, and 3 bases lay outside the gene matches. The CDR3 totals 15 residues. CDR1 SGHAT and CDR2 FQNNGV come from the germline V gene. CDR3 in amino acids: CASSLGGQINSPLHF. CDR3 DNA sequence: TGTGCCAGCAGCTTAGGGGGACAGATTAATTCACCCCTCCACTTT.

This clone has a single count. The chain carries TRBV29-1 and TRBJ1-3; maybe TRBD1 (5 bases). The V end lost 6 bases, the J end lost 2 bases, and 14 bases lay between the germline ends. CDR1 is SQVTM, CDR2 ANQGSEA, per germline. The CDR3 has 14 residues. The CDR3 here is CSVLVRGTGNTIYF. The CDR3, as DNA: TGCAGCGTCCTCGTGCGGGGGACTGGAAACACCATATATTTT.